The rows below give T cell receptor beta chains drawn from one sample of a study of brain T cells in children with intractable seizures. Generated by immunoSEQ multiplex PCR, the TCRdb table keeps only in-frame clones and is missing some. Among tens of thousands of clones listed, about 93% were seen once. The sequenced sample was peripheral blood, obtained at surgery. Source of these receptors: a boy under two years old with tuberous sclerosis and intractable seizures. CDR3s include the opening cysteine and the closing phenylalanine or tryptophan. Fields, in order: J gene, D gene, V gene, clone size, CDR3 protein, CDR3 DNA. D genes are given only for firm matches. Size values are once, few and many counts, or a class for expanded clones, and some rows have none.

>TRBJ2-7|NA|TRBV11-3|NA
CASSLAGEQYF
TGTGCCAGCAGCTTAGCGGGCGAGCAGTACTTC
>TRBJ2-2|TRBD1|TRBV7-8|NA
CASSLGDRGTGELFF
TGTGCCAGCAGCTTAGGTGACAGGGGCACCGGGGAGCTGTTTTTT
>TRBJ2-1|TRBD2|TRBV2|NA
CASSAHISGTSGDLTYNEQFF
TGTGCCAGCAGTGCTCATATATCCGGGACTAGCGGGGACCTCACCTACAATGAGCAGTTCTTC
>TRBJ2-1|NA|TRBV4-1|NA
CASSQVGQNEQFF
TGCGCCAGCAGCCAAGTTGGTCAGAATGAGCAGTTCTTC
>TRBJ2-1|TRBD2|TRBV28|NA
CASSLTSGSFDGEQFF
TGTGCCAGCAGTTTGACTAGCGGGAGCTTCGACGGTGAGCAGTTCTTC
>TRBJ1-1|NA|TRBV6-5|NA
CASSYVGRGGAFF
TGTGCCAGCAGTTATGTGGGGAGGGGGGGAGCTTTCTTT
>TRBJ2-7|TRBD1|TRBV28|NA
CASSFGQVYEQYF
TGTGCCAGCAGTTTTGGACAGGTCTACGAGCAGTACTTC
>TRBJ1-2|NA|TRBV4-2|NA
CASSQEVGISYGYTF
TGTGCCAGCAGCCAAGAGGTAGGGATTAGCTATGGCTACACCTTC
>TRBJ1-6|NA|TRBV6-5|NA
CASTKSGGSNSPLHF
TGTGCCAGCACCAAAAGCGGGGGCTCGAATTCACCCCTCCACTTT
>TRBJ2-7|NA|TRBV6-5|NA
CASSYMPGIYEQYF
TGTGCCAGCAGTTACATGCCGGGGATCTACGAGCAGTACTTC
>TRBJ2-1|TRBD1|TRBV25-1|NA
CASTVAGGRGEQFF
TGTGCCAGCACCGTGGCAGGGGGCCGGGGTGAGCAGTTCTTC
>TRBJ1-1|NA|TRBV10-3|NA
CATQKEGLSEAFF
TGTGCCACTCAAAAGGAGGGGTTGTCTGAAGCTTTCTTT
>TRBJ1-2|NA|TRBV25-1|NA
CASSPLVGSYGYTF
TGTGCCAGCAGCCCCCTGGTGGGGAGCTATGGCTACACCTTC
>TRBJ2-1|NA|TRBV12-3/TRBV12-4|NA
CASSFGGEDEQFF
TGTGCCAGCAGTTTCGGCGGGGAGGATGAGCAGTTCTTC
>TRBJ1-2|NA|TRBV28|NA
CASRAYGYTF
TGTGCCAGCAGGGCCTATGGCTACACCTTC
>TRBJ1-5|NA|TRBV9|NA
CASSWSGGVAWGYNQPQHF
TGTGCCAGCTCATGGTCGGGGGGGGTTGCCTGGGGTTACAATCAGCCCCAGCATTTT
>TRBJ2-3|NA|TRBV7-9|NA
CASKVTGGTDTQYF
TGTGCCAGCAAGGTCACCGGGGGTACAGATACGCAGTATTTT
>TRBJ2-1|TRBD2|TRBV7-9|NA
CASTLSASGYNEQFF
TGTGCCAGCACTCTTTCTGCTAGCGGCTACAATGAGCAGTTCTTC
>TRBJ1-5|NA|TRBV19|NA
CASRRDYSNQPQHF
TGTGCCAGTAGAAGGGATTATAGCAATCAGCCCCAGCATTTT
>TRBJ1-5|NA|TRBV7-9|NA
CASSGTDGYNSNQPQHF
TGTGCCAGCAGCGGAACTGATGGATATAATAGCAATCAGCCCCAGCATTTT
>TRBJ2-5|TRBD2|TRBV5-6|NA
CASRRLAGGLGAIQETQYF
TGTGCCAGCAGACGACTAGCGGGAGGCCTGGGGGCTATTCAAGAGACCCAGTACTTC
>TRBJ2-1|TRBD2|TRBV9|NA
CASSFNPAGGYYNEQFF
TGTGCCAGCAGCTTCAATCCAGCGGGAGGATATTACAATGAGCAGTTCTTC
>TRBJ1-2|NA|TRBV30|NA
CAWGANYGYTF
TGTGCCTGGGGCGCTAACTATGGCTACACCTTC
>TRBJ2-7|TRBD2|TRBV6-1|NA
CASSVPSSGGGYEQYF
TGTGCCAGCAGTGTCCCGAGTAGCGGGGGAGGGTACGAGCAGTACTTC
>TRBJ1-5|NA|TRBV28|NA
CASSLSSGGIVSNQPQHF
TGTGCCAGCAGTTTAAGTTCGGGGGGGATTGTAAGCAATCAGCCCCAGCATTTT
>TRBJ2-7|TRBD1|TRBV11-3|NA
CASSAGLGQGIYEQYF
TGTGCCAGCAGCGCCGGCCTAGGACAGGGAATTTACGAGCAGTACTTC
>TRBJ1-1|TRBD1|TRBV5-4|NA
CASSPTRDRGRAFF
TGTGCCAGCAGCCCGACCAGGGACAGGGGGCGAGCTTTCTTT
>TRBJ2-1|TRBD1|TRBV6-2/TRBV6-3|NA
CASSTNTRTGASYNEQFF
TGTGCCAGCAGTACCAACACCCGAACAGGGGCGAGCTACAATGAGCAGTTCTTC
>TRBJ2-1|NA|TRBV1|NA
CTSSLLRPGTSVPEEYNEQFF
TGCACCAGCAGCCTCCTCCGACCCGGGACTAGCGTCCCTGAAGAATACAATGAGCAGTTCTTC
>TRBJ1-1|TRBD1|TRBV5-8|NA
CASSLDRGVTEAFF
TGTGCCAGCAGCTTGGACAGGGGAGTCACTGAAGCTTTCTTT
>TRBJ1-1|NA|TRBV19|NA
CASSPMEYRLGTEAFF
TGTGCCAGTAGTCCGATGGAATACAGACTGGGCACTGAAGCTTTCTTT
>TRBJ1-3|NA|TRBV2|once
CASSVGGLSGNTIYF
TGTGCCAGCAGTGTTGGGGGTCTCTCTGGAAACACCATATATTTT
>TRBJ2-1|TRBD2|TRBV7-7|NA
CASSPRGGGGYNEQFF
TGTGCTAGCAGCCCCCGTGGCGGCGGGGGGTACAATGAGCAGTTCTTC
>TRBJ2-3|NA|TRBV7-9|NA
CASSWTSTDTQYF
TGTGCCAGCAGCTGGACTAGCACAGATACGCAGTATTTT
>TRBJ1-1|NA|TRBV3-1/TRBV3-2|NA
CASSRSIDSHLQAFF
TGTGCCAGCAGCCGGAGCATAGACTCCCATCTACAAGCTTTCTTT
>TRBJ2-3|TRBD1|TRBV24-1|NA
CATSEPGTGARDTQYF
TGTGCCACCAGTGAACCCGGGACAGGGGCAAGGGATACGCAGTATTTT
>TRBJ2-7|TRBD1|TRBV3-1/TRBV3-2|NA
CASSQLRQGGEQYF
TGTGCCAGCAGCCAACTCAGACAGGGGGGGGAGCAGTACTTC
>TRBJ2-7|TRBD2|TRBV19|NA
CASSRLAGYEQYF
TGTGCCAGTAGTAGACTAGCGGGATACGAGCAGTACTTC
>TRBJ1-1|TRBD1|TRBV10-3|NA
CAIRGTGNTEAFF
TGTGCCATCAGGGGGACAGGGAACACTGAAGCTTTCTTT
>TRBJ2-1|TRBD2|TRBV6-5|NA
CASSYTSGRGNEQFF
TGTGCCAGCAGTTACACTAGCGGGAGAGGCAATGAGCAGTTCTTC